This T cell receptor beta chain was retrieved from a study of shared clonotypes between healthy human individuals. The repertoire was sequenced with immunoSEQ multiplex PCR; TCRdb's copy has only in-frame clones and lacks some. The sample lists over a million clones; more than 65% were seen once. This CDR3 contains 15 residues. Germline values: CDR1 MNHEY, CDR2 SVGAGI. V was clipped by 5 bases and J by 3 bases, with 17 bases between them. This receptor was identified in a man aged 18 to 30 in good health. Sample: memory CD4+ T cells sorted from blood. As to subset: CD45RA-negative fraction. The chain carries TRBV6-5 and TRBJ2-7; D is possibly TRBD2 (7 bases). CDR3 coding DNA: TGTGCCAGCAGTAGGGAGGGGGGGCTTCTCTACGAGCAGTACTTC. It yields the protein CASSREGGLLYEQYF.